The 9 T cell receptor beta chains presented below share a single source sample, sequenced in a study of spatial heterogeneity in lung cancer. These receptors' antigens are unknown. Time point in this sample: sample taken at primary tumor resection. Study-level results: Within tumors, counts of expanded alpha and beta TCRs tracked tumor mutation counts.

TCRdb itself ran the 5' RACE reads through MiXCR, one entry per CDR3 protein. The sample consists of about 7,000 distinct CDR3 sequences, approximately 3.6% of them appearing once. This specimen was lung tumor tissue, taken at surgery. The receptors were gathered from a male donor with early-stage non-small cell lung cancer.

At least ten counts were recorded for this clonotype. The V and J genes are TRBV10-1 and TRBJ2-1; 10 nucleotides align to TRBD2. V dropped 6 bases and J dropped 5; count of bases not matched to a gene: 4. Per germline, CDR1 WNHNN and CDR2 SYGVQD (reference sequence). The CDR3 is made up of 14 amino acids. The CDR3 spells CASSLAGANNEQFF. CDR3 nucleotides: TGCGCCAGCAGCCTAGCGGGAGCGAACAATGAGCAGTTCTTC.

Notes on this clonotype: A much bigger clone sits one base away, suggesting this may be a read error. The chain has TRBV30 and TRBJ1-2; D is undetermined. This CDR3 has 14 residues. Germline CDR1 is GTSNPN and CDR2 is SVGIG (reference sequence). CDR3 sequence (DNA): TGTGCCTGGAGTCCAACACCCGGATCCTATGGCTACAACTTC. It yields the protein CAWSPTPGSYGYNF.

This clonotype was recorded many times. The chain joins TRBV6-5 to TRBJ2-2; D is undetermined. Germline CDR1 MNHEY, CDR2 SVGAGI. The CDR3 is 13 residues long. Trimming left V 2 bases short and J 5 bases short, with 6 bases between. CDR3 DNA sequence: TGTGCCAGCAGTTACCTTTTGACCGGGGAGCTGTTTTTT. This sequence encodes CASSYLLTGELFF.

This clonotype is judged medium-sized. In DNA form, the CDR3 reads TGTGCCAGCAGCTTAAGGGCCGGGAGGGGACTAGCGGAGAGGGCAGATACGCAGTATTTT. Amino acid sequence: CASSLRAGRGLAERADTQYF. The chain couples TRBV7-6 to TRBJ2-3; 11 bases fit TRBD2. V gave up 2 bases and J gave up 4 bases; unmatched junction bases: 17. Looked up from germline, CDR1 is SGHVS and CDR2 is FNYEAQ. This CDR3 comprises 20 residues.

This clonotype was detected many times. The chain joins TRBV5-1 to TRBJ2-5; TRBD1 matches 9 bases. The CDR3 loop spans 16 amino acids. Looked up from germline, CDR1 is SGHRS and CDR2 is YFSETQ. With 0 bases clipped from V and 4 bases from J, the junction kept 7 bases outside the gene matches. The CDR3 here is CASSLGTGEGGETQYF. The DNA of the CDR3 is TGCGCCAGCAGCTTGGGGACAGGGGAAGGAGGAGAGACCCAGTACTTC.

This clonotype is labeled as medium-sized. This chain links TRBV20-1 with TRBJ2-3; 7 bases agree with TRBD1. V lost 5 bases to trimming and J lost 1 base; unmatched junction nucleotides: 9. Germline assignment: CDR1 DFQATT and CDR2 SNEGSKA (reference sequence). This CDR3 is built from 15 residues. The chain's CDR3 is CSAGLGQDGTDTQYF. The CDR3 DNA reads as TGCAGTGCTGGACTCGGACAGGACGGCACAGATACGCAGTATTTT.

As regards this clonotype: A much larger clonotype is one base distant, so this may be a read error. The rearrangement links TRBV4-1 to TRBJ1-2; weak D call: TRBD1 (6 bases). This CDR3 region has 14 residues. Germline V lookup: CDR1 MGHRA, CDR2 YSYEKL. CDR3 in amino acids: CASSLSGDKDGYPF. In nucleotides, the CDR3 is TGCGCCAGCAGCCTCTCCGGGGACAAAGACGGCTACCCCTTC.

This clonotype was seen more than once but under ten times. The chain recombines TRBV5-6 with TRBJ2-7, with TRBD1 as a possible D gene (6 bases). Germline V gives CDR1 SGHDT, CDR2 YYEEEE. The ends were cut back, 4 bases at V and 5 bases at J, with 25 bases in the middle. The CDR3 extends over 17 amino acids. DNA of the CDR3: TGTGCCAGCAGCCCCGGGTACAGGGACCAAGGATGGGACGAGCAGTACTTC. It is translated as CASSPGYRDQGWDEQYF.

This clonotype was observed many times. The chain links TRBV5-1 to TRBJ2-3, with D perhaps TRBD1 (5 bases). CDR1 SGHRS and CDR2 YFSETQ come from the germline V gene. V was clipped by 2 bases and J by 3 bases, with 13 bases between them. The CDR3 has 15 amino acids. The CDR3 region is CASSLEGRVTDTQYF. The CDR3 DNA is TGCGCCAGCAGCTTAGAAGGCAGGGTGACAGATACGCAGTATTTT. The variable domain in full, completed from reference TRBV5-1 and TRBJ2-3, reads KAGVTQTPRYLIKTRGQQVTLSCSPISGHRSVSWYQQTPGQGLQFLFEYFSETQRNKGNFPGRFSGRQFSNSRSEMNVSTLELGDSALYLCASSLEGRVTDTQYFGPGTRLTVL.